A selection of T cell receptor beta chains follows, all from one sample in a study of cytomegalovirus exposure and HLA in healthy donors. Sequencing was performed with immunoSEQ multiplex PCR; in TCRdb, only in-frame clones are kept and a portion is missing. Here the sample spans over 200,000 clones, 77% being singletons. The sample comprised PBMCs. The receptors shown here come from a woman in her sixties in good health and CMV-seropositive. The CDR3 runs from the conserved cysteine through the conserved F or W. Fields, in order: D gene, clone size, V gene, J gene, CDR3 protein, CDR3 DNA. The D gene is left open where the match is weak. Expanded clones are given a class, and other clones once, few, many or no size at all.

D gene: TRBD1
clone size: .
V gene: TRBV28
J gene: TRBJ2-3
CDR3 protein: CASLSGQGVTDTQYF
CDR3 DNA: TGTGCCAGCCTCTCGGGGCAGGGGGTAACAGATACGCAGTATTTT

D gene: TRBD2
clone size: .
V gene: TRBV6-1
J gene: TRBJ2-2
CDR3 protein: CASRGGSLSGELFF
CDR3 DNA: TGTGCCAGCAGGGGCGGGAGCTTGTCCGGGGAGCTGTTTTTT

D gene: TRBD2
clone size: .
V gene: TRBV28
J gene: TRBJ2-5
CDR3 protein: CASSSRSGGPLQTQYF
CDR3 DNA: TGTGCCAGCAGTTCTCGTAGCGGGGGGCCACTACAGACCCAGTACTTC

D gene: TRBD1
clone size: .
V gene: TRBV19
J gene: TRBJ1-2
CDR3 protein: CASSSRDRLPEGYTF
CDR3 DNA: TGTGCCAGTAGTTCCCGGGACAGGTTACCGGAGGGCTACACCTTC

D gene: TRBD2
clone size: once
V gene: TRBV7-9
J gene: TRBJ2-3
CDR3 protein: CASSQVAGGTDTQYF
CDR3 DNA: TGTGCCAGCAGCCAGGTAGCGGGGGGTACAGATACGCAGTATTTT

D gene: .
clone size: .
V gene: TRBV4-1
J gene: TRBJ1-4
CDR3 protein: CASSLIGEEKLFF
CDR3 DNA: TGCGCCAGCAGCCTAATTGGAGAGGAAAAACTGTTTTTT

D gene: .
clone size: .
V gene: TRBV11-2
J gene: TRBJ2-7
CDR3 protein: CASSARVFSYEQYF
CDR3 DNA: TGTGCCAGCAGCGCGCGGGTTTTCTCCTACGAGCAGTACTTC

D gene: .
clone size: .
V gene: TRBV28
J gene: TRBJ2-1
CDR3 protein: CASSLATGSSYNEQFF
CDR3 DNA: TGTGCCAGCAGTTTGGCCACCGGGAGCTCCTACAATGAGCAGTTCTTC

D gene: .
clone size: once
V gene: TRBV5-4
J gene: TRBJ1-3
CDR3 protein: CASSLDAGAQGNTIYF
CDR3 DNA: TGTGCCAGCAGCTTGGACGCAGGGGCGCAAGGAAACACCATATATTTT

D gene: TRBD1
clone size: .
V gene: TRBV5-1
J gene: TRBJ1-2
CDR3 protein: CASSDQTGGHYGYTF
CDR3 DNA: TGCGCCAGCAGCGACCAAACAGGGGGTCACTATGGCTACACCTTC

D gene: TRBD1
clone size: .
V gene: TRBV30
J gene: TRBJ2-1
CDR3 protein: CAWSVLSGGEQFF
CDR3 DNA: TGTGCCTGGAGTGTACTGTCAGGGGGTGAGCAGTTCTTC

D gene: TRBD1
clone size: .
V gene: TRBV2
J gene: TRBJ1-1
CDR3 protein: CASSGQGLNTEAFF
CDR3 DNA: TGTGCCAGCAGTGGACAGGGACTGAACACTGAAGCTTTCTTT

D gene: .
clone size: .
V gene: TRBV30
J gene: TRBJ1-1
CDR3 protein: CAWSQGGGTEAFF
CDR3 DNA: TGTGCCTGGAGTCAAGGGGGGGGAACTGAAGCTTTCTTT

D gene: TRBD1
clone size: few
V gene: TRBV4-1
J gene: TRBJ2-7
CDR3 protein: CASSQGGQGFYEQYF
CDR3 DNA: TGCGCCAGCAGCCAAGGCGGACAGGGTTTCTACGAGCAGTACTTC

D gene: .
clone size: .
V gene: TRBV5-1
J gene: TRBJ2-7
CDR3 protein: CASSQRTDSYEQYF
CDR3 DNA: TGCGCCAGCAGCCAACGGACAGATTCCTACGAGCAGTACTTC

D gene: .
clone size: .
V gene: TRBV4-2
J gene: TRBJ1-1
CDR3 protein: CASSQVRDTEAFF
CDR3 DNA: TGTGCCAGCAGCCAAGTACGGGACACTGAAGCTTTCTTT

D gene: .
clone size: .
V gene: TRBV5-1
J gene: TRBJ1-1
CDR3 protein: CASSLETQGFEAFF
CDR3 DNA: TGCGCCAGCAGCTTGGAAACACAGGGATTTGAAGCTTTCTTT

D gene: .
clone size: .
V gene: TRBV5-6
J gene: TRBJ1-6
CDR3 protein: CASSLGGVNSPLHF
CDR3 DNA: TGTGCCAGCAGCTTGGGGGGGGTAAATTCACCCCTCCACTTT

D gene: .
clone size: few
V gene: TRBV18
J gene: TRBJ1-6
CDR3 protein: CASSRGRNSPLHF
CDR3 DNA: TGTGCCAGCTCACGGGGGCGTAATTCACCCCTCCACTTT

D gene: .
clone size: .
V gene: TRBV5-5
J gene: TRBJ2-7
CDR3 protein: CASSLGVAAYEQYF
CDR3 DNA: TGTGCCAGCAGCTTGGGGGTGGCGGCGTACGAGCAGTACTTC

D gene: TRBD1
clone size: few
V gene: TRBV7-3
J gene: TRBJ1-6
CDR3 protein: CASSLLDRGSSPLHF
CDR3 DNA: TGTGCCAGCAGCTTACTGGACAGGGGAAGTTCACCCCTCCACTTT

D gene: .
clone size: .
V gene: TRBV5-1
J gene: TRBJ2-7
CDR3 protein: CASSPLMGSGGGVEQYF
CDR3 DNA: TGCGCCAGCAGCCCTTTAATGGGCTCAGGTGGAGGGGTCGAGCAGTACTTC

D gene: TRBD1
clone size: .
V gene: TRBV27
J gene: TRBJ1-1
CDR3 protein: CASSFGQGHTEAFF
CDR3 DNA: TGTGCCAGCAGTTTTGGACAGGGCCACACTGAAGCTTTCTTT

D gene: TRBD1
clone size: .
V gene: TRBV30
J gene: TRBJ1-4
CDR3 protein: CAWSVFGTGGGSEKLFF
CDR3 DNA: TGTGCCTGGAGTGTATTTGGGACAGGGGGCGGAAGTGAAAAACTGTTTTTT

D gene: TRBD1
clone size: .
V gene: TRBV7-8
J gene: TRBJ2-7
CDR3 protein: CASGPGTAEQYF
CDR3 DNA: TGTGCCAGCGGGCCCGGGACAGCTGAGCAGTACTTC

D gene: .
clone size: .
V gene: TRBV15
J gene: TRBJ2-3
CDR3 protein: CATSRDTQSTDTQYF
CDR3 DNA: TGTGCCACCAGCAGGGACACGCAGTCGACAGATACGCAGTATTTT

D gene: TRBD1
clone size: .
V gene: TRBV10-3
J gene: TRBJ2-7
CDR3 protein: CAISETTGKQYF
CDR3 DNA: TGTGCCATCAGTGAGACGACAGGGAAGCAGTACTTC

D gene: TRBD2
clone size: .
V gene: TRBV7-9
J gene: TRBJ2-1
CDR3 protein: CSSSFRLAGGNEQFF
CDR3 DNA: TGTTCCAGCAGCTTCCGACTAGCGGGGGGCAATGAGCAGTTCTTC

D gene: TRBD1
clone size: .
V gene: TRBV6-5
J gene: TRBJ1-4
CDR3 protein: CASSYSGTGLEKLFF
CDR3 DNA: TGTGCCAGCAGTTACTCTGGGACAGGGTTGGAAAAACTGTTTTTT